Listed below are T cell receptor beta chains from one sample, sequenced in a study of breast tumors, draining lymph nodes, adjacent tissues. In TCRdb, the multiplex PCR reads were re-called with MiXCR into one record per CDR3 protein. The sample lists some 170,000 distinct CDR3 sequences, about 33% occurring once. Sequencing input: axillary lymph node tissue. The receptors here all came from a female donor with breast cancer. Some clones in this sample may be carry-over from other donors' samples. Both conserved end residues are part of each CDR3. Each record gives: J gene, D gene, clone size, V gene, CDR3 protein, CDR3 DNA. A D gene is named only where the DNA matches it firmly. Size tells how often a clone was seen (once, few, many) or the class of an expanded clone, and some rows leave it out.

j_gene: TRBJ2-7; d_gene: -; abundance: -; v_gene: TRBV28; CDR3aa: CASSPLREQYF; CDR3nt: TGTGCCAGCAGTCCGCTGAGAGAGCAGTACTTC
j_gene: TRBJ2-4; d_gene: -; abundance: many; v_gene: TRBV25-1; CDR3aa: CASSEYKGGTNIQYF; CDR3nt: TGTGCCAGCAGTGAATATAAAGGGGGTACGAACATTCAGTACTTC
j_gene: TRBJ1-6; d_gene: -; abundance: many; v_gene: TRBV2; CDR3aa: CASIDMHNSPLHF; CDR3nt: TGTGCCAGCATCGACATGCATAATTCACCCCTCCACTTT
j_gene: TRBJ2-1; d_gene: -; abundance: once; v_gene: TRBV4-3; CDR3aa: CASSPRESLKDEQFF; CDR3nt: TGCGCCAGCAGCCCTCGGGAGTCTCTTAAGGATGAGCAGTTCTTC
j_gene: TRBJ2-7; d_gene: -; abundance: -; v_gene: TRBV5-6; CDR3aa: CASSFLAYAQYF; CDR3nt: TGTGCCAGCAGCTTCCTAGCCTACGCTCAGTACTTC
j_gene: TRBJ2-5; d_gene: TRBD1; abundance: many; v_gene: TRBV9; CDR3aa: CASSLGTGGPGRETQYF; CDR3nt: TGTGCCAGCAGCCTCGGGACAGGGGGACCGGGGAGAGAGACCCAGTACTTC
j_gene: TRBJ1-6; d_gene: TRBD1; abundance: -; v_gene: TRBV7-2; CDR3aa: CASSAGGTGSDSPLHF; CDR3nt: TGTGCCAGCAGCGCAGGCGGGACAGGTTCGGATTCACCCCTCCACTTT
j_gene: TRBJ2-1; d_gene: -; abundance: many; v_gene: TRBV28; CDR3aa: CASRRDTSDTPHEQFF; CDR3nt: TGTGCCAGCAGGAGGGACACCTCGGATACCCCCCACGAGCAGTTCTTC
j_gene: TRBJ2-1; d_gene: TRBD2; abundance: many; v_gene: TRBV11-2; CDR3aa: CASSLAGGPNEQFF; CDR3nt: TGTGCCAGCAGCTTGGCGGGAGGGCCCAATGAGCAGTTCTTC
j_gene: TRBJ2-5; d_gene: -; abundance: many; v_gene: TRBV11-2; CDR3aa: CASAEIGRARETQYF; CDR3nt: TGTGCCAGCGCTGAAATCGGCCGAGCGAGGGAGACCCAGTACTTC
j_gene: TRBJ2-4; d_gene: TRBD1; abundance: many; v_gene: TRBV10-3; CDR3aa: CAISGGQGADIQYF; CDR3nt: TGTGCCATCAGTGGCGGCCAGGGGGCGGACATTCAGTACTTC
j_gene: TRBJ2-7; d_gene: -; abundance: few; v_gene: TRBV28; CDR3aa: CASTSSTGSYEQYF; CDR3nt: TGTGCCAGCACTTCCTCGACAGGCTCCTACGAGCAGTACTTC
j_gene: TRBJ2-5; d_gene: -; abundance: -; v_gene: TRBV29-1; CDR3aa: CSVGRVGETQYF; CDR3nt: TGTAGCGTAGGACGGGTGGGCGAGACCCAGTACTTC
j_gene: TRBJ2-2; d_gene: TRBD2; abundance: -; v_gene: TRBV20-1; CDR3aa: CSATSSGRASVELFF; CDR3nt: TGCAGTGCTACCTCAAGCGGGAGGGCCTCCGTTGAGCTGTTTTTT
j_gene: TRBJ1-5; d_gene: -; abundance: many; v_gene: TRBV6-1; CDR3aa: CASSEEVGRLNSNQPQHF; CDR3nt: TGTGCCAGCAGTGAAGAAGTGGGAAGGCTCAATAGCAATCAGCCCCAGCATTTT
j_gene: TRBJ2-3; d_gene: -; abundance: -; v_gene: TRBV11-2; CDR3aa: CASSLSYNEQYF; CDR3nt: TGTGCCAGCAGCTTATCCTACAATGAGCAGTATTTT
j_gene: TRBJ1-1; d_gene: -; abundance: -; v_gene: TRBV4-3; CDR3aa: CASSQDRAGASEAFF; CDR3nt: TGCGCCAGCAGCCAAGATCGGGCAGGGGCGAGTGAAGCTTTCTTT
j_gene: TRBJ2-1; d_gene: TRBD1; abundance: few; v_gene: TRBV11-1; CDR3aa: CASSSGGQALYNEQFF; CDR3nt: TGTGCCAGCAGCTCAGGAGGACAGGCCCTCTACAATGAGCAGTTCTTC
j_gene: TRBJ1-6; d_gene: -; abundance: many; v_gene: TRBV9; CDR3aa: CASSVWTDNSPLHF; CDR3nt: TGTGCCAGCAGTGTTTGGACGGACAATTCACCCCTCCACTTT
j_gene: TRBJ2-2; d_gene: -; abundance: -; v_gene: TRBV20-1; CDR3aa: CSARDRWRATGELFF; CDR3nt: TGCAGTGCTAGAGATAGGTGGAGGGCTACCGGGGAGCTGTTTTTT
j_gene: TRBJ1-1; d_gene: -; abundance: few; v_gene: TRBV10-2; CDR3aa: CASGGLYNTEAFF; CDR3nt: TGCGCCAGCGGCGGGTTATATAACACTGAAGCTTTCTTT
j_gene: TRBJ1-5; d_gene: -; abundance: many; v_gene: TRBV7-2; CDR3aa: CASSADSLGPQHF; CDR3nt: TGTGCCAGCAGCGCGGACAGCCTCGGGCCCCAGCATTTT
j_gene: TRBJ1-3; d_gene: -; abundance: many; v_gene: TRBV5-1; CDR3aa: CASAQRGRGLSDGNTIYF; CDR3nt: TGCGCCAGCGCCCAAAGGGGCAGGGGTCTTTCGGATGGAAACACCATATATTTT
j_gene: TRBJ1-5; d_gene: TRBD1; abundance: many; v_gene: TRBV2; CDR3aa: CASSEALQGTATGGQPQHF; CDR3nt: TGTGCCAGCAGTGAAGCGCTTCAGGGGACAGCCACGGGAGGTCAGCCCCAGCATTTT
j_gene: TRBJ1-6; d_gene: TRBD1; abundance: few; v_gene: TRBV6-1; CDR3aa: CASSHSWAGGTPPLHF; CDR3nt: TGTGCCAGCAGTCACTCGTGGGCAGGGGGCACTCCACCCCTCCACTTT
j_gene: TRBJ2-6; d_gene: -; abundance: many; v_gene: TRBV19; CDR3aa: CASSKMRVSSGANVLTF; CDR3nt: TGTGCCAGCTCTAAGATGAGGGTGAGCTCTGGGGCCAACGTCCTGACTTTC
j_gene: TRBJ1-6; d_gene: -; abundance: -; v_gene: TRBV7-9; CDR3aa: CASSSWGSGARSPLHF; CDR3nt: TGTGCCAGCAGCTCCTGGGGGTCTGGGGCGAGGTCACCCCTCCACTTT
j_gene: TRBJ2-1; d_gene: TRBD2; abundance: few; v_gene: TRBV20-1; CDR3aa: CSASRLANEQFF; CDR3nt: TGCAGTGCTAGTAGACTAGCCAATGAGCAGTTCTTC
j_gene: TRBJ2-7; d_gene: -; abundance: many; v_gene: TRBV11-2; CDR3aa: CASSLDSYEQYF; CDR3nt: TGTGCCAGCAGCCTAGACTCCTACGAGCAGTACTTC
j_gene: TRBJ2-6; d_gene: -; abundance: many; v_gene: TRBV24-1; CDR3aa: CATSDRTAAGANVLTF; CDR3nt: TGTGCCACCAGTGATAGGACAGCCGCTGGGGCCAACGTCCTGACTTTC
j_gene: TRBJ2-5; d_gene: TRBD1; abundance: many; v_gene: TRBV12-3/TRBV12-4; CDR3aa: CASRASGQGAQYF; CDR3nt: TGTGCCAGCAGGGCCTCGGGACAGGGGGCCCAGTACTTC
j_gene: TRBJ1-5; d_gene: TRBD1; abundance: -; v_gene: TRBV7-9; CDR3aa: CASSLDGTGGQPQHF; CDR3nt: TGTGCCAGCAGCTTGGACGGGACAGGGGGTCAGCCCCAGCATTTT